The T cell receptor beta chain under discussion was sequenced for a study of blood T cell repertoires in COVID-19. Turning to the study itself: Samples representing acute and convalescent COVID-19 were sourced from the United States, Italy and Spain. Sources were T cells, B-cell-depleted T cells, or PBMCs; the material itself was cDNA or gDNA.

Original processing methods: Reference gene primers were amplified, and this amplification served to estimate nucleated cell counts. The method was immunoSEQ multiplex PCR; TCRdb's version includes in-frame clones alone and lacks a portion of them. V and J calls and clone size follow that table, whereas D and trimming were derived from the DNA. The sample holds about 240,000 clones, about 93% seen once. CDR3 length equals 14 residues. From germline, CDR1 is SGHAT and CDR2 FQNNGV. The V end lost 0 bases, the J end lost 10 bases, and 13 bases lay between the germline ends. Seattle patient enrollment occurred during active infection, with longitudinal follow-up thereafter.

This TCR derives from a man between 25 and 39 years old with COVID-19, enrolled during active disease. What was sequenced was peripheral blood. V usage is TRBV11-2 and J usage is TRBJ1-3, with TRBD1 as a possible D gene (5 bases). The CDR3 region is CASSLDRFTGTIYF. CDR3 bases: TGTGCCAGCAGCTTAGATCGATTTACAGGAACCATATATTTT.